Detailed here is one TCR beta chain. Its specificity is not known. This sample stems from a study of graft-versus-host responses after intestinal transplantation. Study-wide background: Multivisceral, liver-intestinal, or isolated intestinal transplants were performed in recipients. Every one of the recipients received anti-thymocyte globulin induction and afterwards took tacrolimus and steroids for about 3 years.

Data came from immunoSEQ multiplex PCR; TCRdb stores just in-frame clones and leaves some out. The sample yields 130,000 or so clones, around 90% seen once. CDR1 is SGHRS and CDR2 is YFSETQ in the germline V gene. The CDR3 is 13 residues long. The V end was cut by 7 bases, the J end by 6 bases, with 14 bases between. This specimen was unstimulated CD4+ T cells sorted from spleen or lymph node cells, taken before intestinal transplant. V usage is TRBV5-1 and J usage is TRBJ2-1; no definite D call. This receptor was obtained from a human donor who received an intestinal transplant. CDR3 protein: CASQKLASNEQFF. Here the CDR3 DNA reads TGCGCCAGCCAGAAATTGGCGAGCAATGAGCAGTTCTTC.